Presented here are 13 T cell receptor beta chains from one specimen sequenced in a study of cytomegalovirus exposure and HLA in healthy donors. Sequencing used immunoSEQ multiplex PCR; TCRdb keeps in-frame clones, though not all of them. The table records fewer than 200,000 clones, nearly 90% of them present only once. The sample was PBMCs. Source of these receptors: a woman aged 18-29 years in good health and CMV-seropositive.

The chain employs TRBV2 and TRBJ1-1; no clear D. The germline V gene has CDR1 SNHLY and CDR2 FYNNEI. This CDR3 contains 15 residues. V shed 7 bases and J shed 2 bases, with 17 bases lying between them. CDR3 DNA sequence: TGTGCCAGCACCGAGGTGGCCAAGAAAAACACTGAAGCTTTCTTT. This gives the protein CASTEVAKKNTEAFF.

This chain uses TRBV18 with TRBJ2-7; D gene ambiguous. The CDR3 is 15 amino acids. From germline, CDR1 is KGHSH and CDR2 LQKENI. Trimming removed 2 bases from V and 4 bases from J, with 15 bases in between. For the CDR3, the DNA is TGTGCCAGCTCACCAATCATCGGAGAGCTTTACGAGCAGTACTTC. Its translation is CASSPIIGELYEQYF.

V usage is TRBV4-1 and J usage is TRBJ2-7, with a tentative D call TRBD2 (6 bases). V gave up 3 bases and J gave up 6 bases, with 27 bases separating them. The CDR3 is 18 residues long. Looked up from germline, CDR1 is MGHRA and CDR2 is YSYEKL. This CDR3 is CASSQPGRTTGGRGEQYF. The CDR3 DNA follows: TGCGCCAGCAGCCAGCCGGGACGGACGACTGGAGGGAGAGGCGAGCAGTACTTC.

The rearrangement uses TRBV5-1 and TRBJ2-3, with 9 bases fitting TRBD2. V shed 0 bases, J shed 1 base, and the junction held 9 bases outside the gene matches. CDR3 length: 18 residues. Germline V gene lookup returns CDR1 SGHRS and CDR2 YFSETQ. CDR3: CASSLVAGGPIGTDTQYF. The CDR3 DNA sequence: TGCGCCAGCAGCTTGGTCGCGGGAGGGCCGATTGGCACAGATACGCAGTATTTT.

V usage is TRBV19 and J usage is TRBJ1-5; D gene unclear. This CDR3 has 13 amino acids. Germline V gene data show CDR1 as LNHDA and CDR2 as SQIVND (reference sequence). Trimming left V 5 bases short and J 4 bases short, with 9 bases between. CDR3 region: CASSPQMNQPQHF. CDR3 nucleotides: TGTGCCAGTAGTCCCCAGATGAATCAGCCCCAGCATTTT.

This clone came up a few times. This rearrangement joins TRBV6-5 to TRBJ2-5; 10 nucleotides align to TRBD1. The ends lost 6 bases at V and 11 bases at J; junction bases unmatched: 6. The CDR3 spans 12 residues. CDR1 MNHEY and CDR2 SVGAGI come from the germline V gene. For the CDR3, the DNA is TGTGCCAGCAGCGACCCGGGACAGGGGCAGTACTTC. This codes for CASSDPGQGQYF.

Regarding this clone: Mismatch with germline at one junction end may stem from a read error. The sample contains more than one DNA sequence encoding this CDR3. This rearrangement joins TRBV5-6 to TRBJ1-1; D remains unclear. The CDR3 sequence is 18 residues long. Germline lookup yields CDR1 SGHDT and CDR2 YYEEEE. CDR3 nucleotide sequence: TGTGCCAGCAGCTTGGTTTATCGGCACAGCCAAAAGAACACCGAAGCTTTCTTT. Protein product: CASSLVYRHSQKNTEAFF.

This clone turned up a few times. The chain links TRBV6-1 to TRBJ1-2, with D possibly matching TRBD1 (5 bases). CDR1 and CDR2 (germline): MNHNS, SASEGT. V was cut by 7 bases and J by 5 bases, with 17 bases left in between. The CDR3 runs 14 residues. CDR3: CASTIPDSAYGYTF. CDR3 nucleotides: TGTGCCAGCACTATACCTGACAGTGCTTATGGCTACACCTTC.

This chain links TRBV19 with TRBJ2-7; 8 bases align to TRBD2. CDR3 size: 15 residues. Germline V lookup: CDR1 LNHDA, CDR2 SQIVND (reference sequence). The V segment lost 4 bases and the J segment 0 bases; nucleotides outside the gene matches: 5. The CDR3 sequence: CASSTLAGSSYEQYF. The CDR3 bases are TGTGCCAGTAGTACCCTAGCGGGTAGCTCCTACGAGCAGTACTTC.

The DNA of the CDR3 is TGTGCCAGCAGTTCGGGACAGCTTCCATGGTATGGCTACACCTTC. This codes for CASSSGQLPWYGYTF. This chain joins TRBV28 and TRBJ1-2; 7 bases map to TRBD1. CDR1 is MDHEN and CDR2 is SYDVKM in the germline V gene. The CDR3 length is 15 residues. J gave up 5 bases and V 4 bases, and 10 bases lay outside the gene matches.

The chain combines TRBV27 with TRBJ2-6; possibly TRBD2 for D (5 bases). Germline CDR1 MNHEY, CDR2 SMNVEV (reference sequence). V was pared by 4 bases and J by 4 bases, with 11 bases between. The CDR3 totals 15 residues. CDR3 sequence reads: CASSSGIGGANVLTF. The CDR3 DNA sequence: TGTGCCAGCAGTTCGGGGATAGGCGGGGCCAACGTCCTGACTTTC.

The chain is built from TRBV4-3 and TRBJ2-2; 7 bases match TRBD2. J lost 2 bases, V lost 4 bases, and 4 bases had no gene match. The CDR3 spans 15 residues. CDR1 is LGHNA and CDR2 is YSLEER in the germline V gene. Here the CDR3 reads CASSLSGVNTGELFF. The CDR3 DNA reads as TGCGCCAGCAGCCTGAGCGGGGTAAACACCGGGGAGCTGTTTTTT.

This chain joins TRBV7-2 and TRBJ2-4; D is possibly TRBD2 (5 bases). Trimming removed 6 bases at V and 7 bases at J, with 19 bases between. The length of the CDR3 is 15 residues. Germline V gene data show CDR1 as SGHTA and CDR2 as FQGNSA. The CDR3 DNA is TGTGCCAGCAGTCTCGCGGAAGAGGGCCGGAACATTCAGTACTTC. Translating gives CASSLAEEGRNIQYF. Filled out from reference TRBV7-2 and TRBJ2-4, the complete variable domain reads GAGVSQSPSNKVTEKGKDVELRCDPISGHTALYWYRQSLGQGLEFLIYFQGNSAPDKSGLPSDRFSAERTGGSVSTLTIQRTQQEDSAVYLCASSLAEEGRNIQYFGAGTRLSVL.